This is a list of T cell receptor beta chains from one sample in a study of blood T cell repertoires in COVID-19. The method was immunoSEQ multiplex PCR; TCRdb's version includes in-frame clones alone and lacks a portion of them. There are roughly 240,000 clones in the sample; around 86% occur only once, and about 5.4% lies in the top ten. The sample was peripheral blood. The receptors were sampled from a woman aged 80 or older with COVID-19, enrolled during active disease. Each CDR3 is given with its conserved first and last residue. The order of the fields is V gene, J gene, D gene, clone size, CDR3 protein, CDR3 DNA. D genes are given only for firm matches. Expanded clones are given a class, and other clones once, few, many or no size at all.

TRBV12-3/TRBV12-4	TRBJ1-2	NA	NA	CASSLIVPDGYTF	TGTGCCAGCAGTTTAATAGTTCCGGATGGCTACACCTTC
TRBV7-2	TRBJ2-7	NA	NA	CASSLVAGAVDEQYF	TGTGCCAGCAGCTTAGTGGCGGGGGCCGTGGACGAGCAGTACTTC
TRBV2	TRBJ2-1	NA	NA	CASSVGQINEQFF	TGTGCCAGCAGTGTCGGACAGATCAATGAGCAGTTCTTC
TRBV12-3/TRBV12-4	TRBJ1-1	NA	NA	CASRWGRNTEAFF	TGTGCCAGCAGGTGGGGCAGGAACACTGAAGCTTTCTTT
TRBV29-1	TRBJ2-7	TRBD2	NA	CSVVGGGYEQYF	TGCAGCGTTGTTGGCGGGGGCTACGAGCAGTACTTC
TRBV4-1	TRBJ2-2	NA	NA	CASRNARGSSTGELFF	TGCGCCAGCAGAAACGCCCGGGGATCGAGCACCGGGGAGCTGTTTTTT
TRBV27	TRBJ1-6	NA	NA	CASSLSPGVGSPLHF	TGTGCCAGCAGTTTATCCCCCGGGGTCGGATCACCCCTCCACTTT
TRBV24-1	TRBJ2-5	TRBD1	NA	CATSDLRTGQETQYF	TGTGCCACCAGTGATCTCAGGACAGGCCAAGAGACCCAGTACTTC
TRBV7-7	TRBJ2-3	TRBD1	NA	CASSLTGGRTDTQYF	TGTGCTAGCAGCCTAACAGGGGGGCGCACAGATACGCAGTATTTT
TRBV14	TRBJ2-7	NA	few	CASSNRDITYEQYF	TGTGCCAGCAGCAACCGGGACATCACCTACGAGCAGTACTTC
TRBV7-2	TRBJ2-5	TRBD2	NA	CASSLGTSGGGKTQYF	TGTGCCAGCAGCTTAGGGACTAGCGGGGGGGGAAAGACCCAGTACTTC
TRBV5-4	TRBJ2-1	TRBD1	NA	CASSLGTGAKDEQFF	TGTGCCAGCAGCTTAGGGACAGGGGCTAAGGATGAGCAGTTCTTC
TRBV5-1	TRBJ1-2	TRBD1	NA	CASSPGTGGEGYTF	TGCGCCAGCAGCCCCGGGACAGGGGGAGAAGGCTACACCTTC
TRBV6-5	TRBJ1-1	TRBD1	once	CASTEDRVFFF	TGTGCCAGCACCGAGGACAGGGTTTTTTTCTTT
TRBV18	TRBJ1-4	NA	NA	CASSPLTTGATNEKLFF	TGTGCCAGCTCACCGCTTACTACGGGGGCAACTAATGAAAAACTGTTTTTT
TRBV5-4	TRBJ2-7	TRBD1	NA	CASGPGGPLGHEQYF	TGTGCCAGCGGACCAGGGGGTCCTCTTGGGCACGAGCAGTACTTC
TRBV3-1/TRBV3-2	TRBJ2-3	NA	NA	CASSQREGSGTQYF	TGTGCCAGCAGCCAAAGGGAAGGGAGTGGAACGCAGTATTTT
TRBV6-5	TRBJ1-1	NA	NA	CASSYSAGLTGTEAFF	TGTGCCAGCAGTTACTCGGCAGGCCTTACGGGGACTGAAGCTTTCTTT
TRBV4-2	TRBJ1-2	TRBD1	NA	CASSQGQGGYGYTF	TGTGCCAGCAGCCAAGGACAGGGGGGCTATGGCTACACCTTC
TRBV5-6	TRBJ1-2	NA	few	CASSPRGIANYGYTF	TGTGCCAGCAGCCCCCGGGGGATAGCTAACTATGGCTACACCTTC
TRBV18	TRBJ1-1	TRBD1	NA	CASSPLGQANTEAFF	TGTGCCAGCTCACCCCTGGGACAGGCGAACACTGAAGCTTTCTTT
TRBV7-3	TRBJ2-7	NA	few	CASSLKGQGSEQYF	TGTGCCAGCAGCTTAAAGGGGCAGGGGAGCGAGCAGTACTTC
TRBV7-9	TRBJ1-2	NA	NA	CASSFRDAGTSYGYTF	TGTGCCAGCAGCTTCAGGGATGCCGGGACAAGCTATGGCTACACCTTC
TRBV3-1/TRBV3-2	TRBJ1-1	NA	NA	CASKTTGTEAFF	TGTGCCAGCAAAACCACCGGGACTGAAGCTTTCTTT
TRBV2	TRBJ1-4	NA	NA	CASRASGAREKLFF	TGTGCCAGCCGTGCCTCAGGGGCGCGCGAAAAACTGTTTTTT
TRBV5-1	TRBJ1-2	TRBD1	few	CASSLFQGANYGYTF	TGCGCCAGCAGCTTGTTCCAGGGGGCTAACTATGGCTACACCTTC
TRBV6-5	TRBJ2-7	NA	NA	CASRDAGGGAGQYF	TGTGCCAGCAGGGACGCGGGTGGGGGCGCAGGGCAGTACTTC
TRBV7-2	TRBJ1-2	NA	NA	CASSGILMRGYTF	TGTGCCAGCAGTGGCATTCTGATGAGGGGCTACACCTTC
TRBV10-3	TRBJ1-4	TRBD1	few	CAIRGETGETNEKLFF	TGTGCCATCAGGGGAGAAACAGGGGAGACTAATGAAAAACTGTTTTTT
TRBV3-1/TRBV3-2	TRBJ2-1	NA	NA	CASSQDSLSYNEQFF	TGTGCCAGCAGCCAAGATAGCCTCTCCTACAATGAGCAGTTCTTC
TRBV16	TRBJ2-2	NA	NA	CASNQQAANTGELFF	TGTGCCAGCAACCAACAGGCTGCGAACACCGGGGAGCTGTTTTTT
TRBV11-1	TRBJ1-6	NA	NA	CASGRQAANSPLHF	TGTGCCAGCGGCCGACAGGCCGCTAATTCACCCCTCCACTTT
TRBV27	TRBJ1-1	TRBD1	NA	CASSLYRGTEAFF	TGTGCCAGCAGTTTGTACAGGGGTACTGAAGCTTTCTTT
TRBV9	TRBJ1-4	TRBD1	few	CASSAGTDTTNEKLFF	TGTGCCAGCAGCGCGGGGACAGACACAACTAATGAAAAACTGTTTTTT
TRBV6-4	TRBJ2-1	NA	few	CASSEAYGYYNEQFF	TGTGCCAGCAGTGAGGCTTATGGTTACTACAATGAGCAGTTCTTC
TRBV10-3	TRBJ1-1	TRBD1	few	CAISAGTAPEAFF	TGTGCCATCAGTGCAGGGACAGCCCCGGAAGCTTTCTTT
TRBV7-8	TRBJ2-5	TRBD2	NA	CASGGTGGPRETQYF	TGTGCCAGCGGGGGTACGGGGGGGCCAAGAGAGACCCAGTACTTC
TRBV7-2	TRBJ1-1	NA	NA	CASSLWGGASTEAFF	TGTGCCAGCAGCTTATGGGGGGGCGCGAGCACTGAAGCTTTCTTT
TRBV2	TRBJ1-1	NA	NA	CATRDSLGTEAFF	TGTGCCACCCGGGACTCCCTGGGCACTGAAGCTTTCTTT
TRBV11-2	TRBJ1-1	NA	NA	CASSLNSGNTEAFF	TGTGCCAGCAGCTTAAATTCCGGGAACACTGAAGCTTTCTTT
TRBV7-2	TRBJ2-2	NA	NA	CASSLAGGPTGELFF	TGTGCCAGCAGCTTAGCGGGGGGGCCCACCGGGGAGCTGTTTTTT
TRBV5-4	TRBJ2-1	TRBD2	NA	CASSLAIASGGRREQFF	TGTGCCAGCAGCTTGGCCATCGCTAGCGGGGGGCGTAGGGAGCAGTTCTTC
TRBV30	TRBJ2-7	NA	NA	CAWSVRGNEQYF	TGTGCCTGGAGTGTACGGGGAAACGAGCAGTACTTC
TRBV6-6	TRBJ1-2	TRBD1	NA	CATAGQRNYGYTF	TGTGCCACTGCGGGACAGCGTAACTATGGCTACACCTTC
TRBV14	TRBJ1-2	TRBD1	NA	CASSQGDSVRYGYTF	TGTGCCAGCAGCCAAGGGGACAGCGTCCGTTATGGCTACACCTTC
TRBV7-8	TRBJ1-3	NA	once	CASSLLPGGGGNTIYF	TGTGCCAGCAGCCTCCTCCCCGGCGGGGGTGGAAACACCATATATTTT
TRBV4-2	TRBJ1-4	NA	few	CASSQGLGLREEKLFF	TGTGCCAGCAGCCAAGGTCTGGGTCTTAGGGAGGAAAAACTGTTTTTT
TRBV25-1	TRBJ2-3	NA	NA	CASSPWGGGLTDTQYF	TGTGCCAGCAGTCCGTGGGGCGGGGGCCTCACAGATACGCAGTATTTT
TRBV28	TRBJ1-4	NA	NA	CASSLAGGRSNEKLFF	TGTGCCAGCAGTTTAGCGGGGGGACGGTCTAATGAAAAACTGTTTTTT
TRBV25-1	TRBJ1-2	NA	few	CASSELHGDYGYTF	TGTGCCAGCAGTGAATTACACGGAGACTATGGCTACACCTTC
TRBV6-4	TRBJ1-1	NA	NA	CASSEQTNTEAFF	TGTGCCAGCAGTGAACAGACGAACACTGAAGCTTTCTTT
TRBV5-1	TRBJ1-4	NA	NA	CASSLLPYSGQAGGTNEKLFF	TGCGCCAGCAGCTTATTACCTTACTCCGGACAAGCAGGTGGGACTAATGAAAAACTGTTTTTT
TRBV5-5	TRBJ1-1	NA	NA	CASSGGLVNTEAFF	TGTGCCAGCAGTGGAGGTTTGGTGAACACTGAAGCTTTCTTT
TRBV28	TRBJ2-7	NA	NA	CASSQVRGFSYEQYF	TGTGCCAGCAGTCAGGTCCGGGGGTTTAGCTACGAGCAGTACTTC